This T cell receptor beta chain appears in the sequencing data of a study of blood T cell repertoires in COVID-19. Overall study: Whether acute or convalescent, the COVID-19 samples came from the United States, Italy and Spain.

Produced via immunoSEQ multiplex PCR; TCRdb's table is partial and in-frame only. The sample holds around 140,000 clones, over 75% seen once. The sequencing sample was made of peripheral blood. The TCR sequence derives from a woman aged 50 to 60 with acute or convalescent COVID-19.

Here the CDR3 reads CASSLGASFIDEQYF. Here the CDR3 DNA reads TGTGCCAGCAGCTTAGGTGCTAGCTTTATCGACGAGCAGTACTTC. The chain combines TRBV7-6 with TRBJ2-7, with D perhaps matching TRBD2 (5 bases). The germline V and J ends were trimmed by 1 base and 5 bases, with 15 bases remaining between them. Germline V gene lookup returns CDR1 SGHVS and CDR2 FNYEAQ. The CDR3 runs 15 residues.